The clone carrying this T cell receptor beta chain was counted at least ten times. The sample is drawn from a study of T-cell reconstitution after alpha-beta-depleted transplantation in children. Germline loops: CDR1 MDHEN, CDR2 SYDVKM. The CDR3 is 15 residues long. Trimming took 0 bases from V and 4 from J; bases not matched to a gene: 2. Unique molecular identifiers were incorporated into the prepared TCRbeta library. TCRdb used MiXCR to reprocess the PCR reads, holding one entry per CDR3 protein. The sample gives more than 150,000 distinct CDR3 sequences, around 6.8% of which show up once; approximately 3% is in the top ten.

V and J are TRBV28 and TRBJ2-2; 7 bases fit TRBD1. The sequencing used PBMCs from the stem cell graft donor, collected from the stem cell graft. The receptor comes from a human donor who donated a stem cell graft to a child with Wiskott-Aldrich syndrome. The CDR3 DNA follows: TGTGCCAGCAGTTTATGGTACAGGGGCACCGGGGAGCTGTTTTTT. Its protein is CASSLWYRGTGELFF.